This T cell receptor (beta chain) was captured by sequencing in a study of blood T cell repertoires in COVID-19. About the research overall: The United States, Italy and Spain provided the acute and convalescent COVID-19 samples. PBMCs, B-cell-depleted T cells, or T cells were the source of the cDNA or gDNA that made up the material.

Patients in Seattle were enrolled during active infection, then followed longitudinally. Losses at the gene ends were 4 bases for V and 6 bases for J; bases not matched to a gene: 14. The CDR3 is 16 amino acids. Germline loops: CDR1 SGDLS, CDR2 YYNGEE. Authors' processing steps: Amplification with reference gene primers provided the estimates of nucleated cell counts. TCRdb's copy holds only in-frame clones and misses some; the assay was immunoSEQ multiplex PCR. D and trimming were read from the DNA, whereas the V and J calls and clone size are those reported in that table. The table records around 440,000 clones, approximately 88% of them present only once.

This clonotype was obtained from a woman aged 45-59 years with COVID-19, enrolled during active disease. The chain has TRBV9 and TRBJ2-3, with 7 bases fitting TRBD2. The sequenced material came from peripheral blood. CDR3 amino acids: CASSPRTGRGLDTQYF. The DNA of the CDR3 is TGTGCCAGCAGCCCCCGGACGGGGCGGGGGTTGGATACGCAGTATTTT.